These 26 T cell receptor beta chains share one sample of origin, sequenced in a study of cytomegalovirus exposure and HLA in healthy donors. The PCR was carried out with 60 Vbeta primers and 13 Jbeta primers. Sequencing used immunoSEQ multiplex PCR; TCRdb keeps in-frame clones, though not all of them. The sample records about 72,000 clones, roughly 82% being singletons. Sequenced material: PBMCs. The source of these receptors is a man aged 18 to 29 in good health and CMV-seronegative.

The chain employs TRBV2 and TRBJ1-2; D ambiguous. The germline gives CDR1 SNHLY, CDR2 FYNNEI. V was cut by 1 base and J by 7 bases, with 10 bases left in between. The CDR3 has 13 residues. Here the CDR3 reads CASSEDHPGGYTF. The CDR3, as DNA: TGTGCCAGCAGTGAAGACCATCCGGGTGGCTACACCTTC.

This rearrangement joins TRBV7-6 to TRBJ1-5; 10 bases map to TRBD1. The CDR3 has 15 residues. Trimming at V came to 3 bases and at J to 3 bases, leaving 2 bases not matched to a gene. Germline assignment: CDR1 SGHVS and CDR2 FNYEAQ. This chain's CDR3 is CASSLGQGINQPQHF. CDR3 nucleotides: TGTGCCAGCAGCTTGGGACAGGGGATCAATCAGCCCCAGCATTTT. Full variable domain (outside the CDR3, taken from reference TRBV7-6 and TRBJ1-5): GAGVSQSPRYKVTKRGQDVALRCDPISGHVSLYWYRQALGQGPEFLTYFNYEAQQDKSGLPNDRFSAERPEGSISTLTIQRTEQRDSAMYRCASSLGQGINQPQHFGDGTRLSIL.

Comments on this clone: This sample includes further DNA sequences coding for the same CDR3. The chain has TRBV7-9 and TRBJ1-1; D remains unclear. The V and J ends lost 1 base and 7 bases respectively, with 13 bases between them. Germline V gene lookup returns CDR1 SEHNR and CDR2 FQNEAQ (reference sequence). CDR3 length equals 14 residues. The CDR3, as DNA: TGTGCCAGCAGCTTAGATCGGAAATGGAGTGAAGCTTTCTTT. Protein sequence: CASSLDRKWSEAFF.

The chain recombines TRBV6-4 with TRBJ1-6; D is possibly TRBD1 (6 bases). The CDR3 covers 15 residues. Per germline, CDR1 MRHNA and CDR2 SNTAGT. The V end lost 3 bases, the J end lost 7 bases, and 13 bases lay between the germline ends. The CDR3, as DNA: TGTGCCAGCAGTGAATCACAGGGAGAAAATTCACCCCTCCACTTT. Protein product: CASSESQGENSPLHF.

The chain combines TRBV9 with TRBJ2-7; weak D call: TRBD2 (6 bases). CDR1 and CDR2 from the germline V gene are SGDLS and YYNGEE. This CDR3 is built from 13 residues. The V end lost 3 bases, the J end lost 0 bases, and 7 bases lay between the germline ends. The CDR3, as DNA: TGTGCCAGCAGCGGGAGGGTCTCCTACGAGCAGTACTTC. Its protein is CASSGRVSYEQYF.

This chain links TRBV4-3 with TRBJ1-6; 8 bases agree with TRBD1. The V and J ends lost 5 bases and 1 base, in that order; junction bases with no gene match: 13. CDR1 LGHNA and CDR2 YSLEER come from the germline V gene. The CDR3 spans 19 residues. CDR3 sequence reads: CASSTDTDREGSYNSPLHF. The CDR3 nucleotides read TGCGCCAGCAGCACGGATACGGACAGGGAGGGGTCCTATAATTCACCCCTCCACTTT.

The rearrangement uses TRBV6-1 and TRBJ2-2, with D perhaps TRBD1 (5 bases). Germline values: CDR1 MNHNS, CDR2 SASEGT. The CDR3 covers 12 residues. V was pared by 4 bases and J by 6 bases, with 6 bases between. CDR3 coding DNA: TGTGCCAGCAGTGTCAGGGCCGGGGAGCTGTTTTTT. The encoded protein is CASSVRAGELFF.

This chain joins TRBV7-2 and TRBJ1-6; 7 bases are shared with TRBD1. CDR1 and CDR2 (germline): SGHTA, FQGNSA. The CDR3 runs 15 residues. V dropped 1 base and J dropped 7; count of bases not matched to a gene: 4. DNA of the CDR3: TGTGCCAGCAGCTTAGAGACAGGGCGAAATTCACCCCTCCACTTT. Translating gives CASSLETGRNSPLHF.

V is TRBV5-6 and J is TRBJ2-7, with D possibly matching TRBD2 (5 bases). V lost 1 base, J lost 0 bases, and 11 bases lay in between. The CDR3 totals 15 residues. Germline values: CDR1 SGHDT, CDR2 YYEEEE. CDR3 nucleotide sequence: TGTGCCAGCAGCTTGTTGCTGGGGAGCTCCTACGAGCAGTACTTC. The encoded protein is CASSLLLGSSYEQYF. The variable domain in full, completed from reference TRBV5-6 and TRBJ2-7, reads DAGVTQSPTHLIKTRGQQVTLRCSPKSGHDTVSWYQQALGQGPQFIFQYYEEEERQRGNFPDRFSGHQFPNYSSELNVNALLLGDSALYLCASSLLLGSSYEQYFGPGTRLTVT.

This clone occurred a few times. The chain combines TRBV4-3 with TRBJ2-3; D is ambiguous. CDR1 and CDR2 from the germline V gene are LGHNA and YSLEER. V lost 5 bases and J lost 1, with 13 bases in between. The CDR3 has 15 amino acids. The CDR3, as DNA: TGCGCCAGCAGCGTACTGAGACTGCGCACAGATACGCAGTATTTT. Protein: CASSVLRLRTDTQYF.

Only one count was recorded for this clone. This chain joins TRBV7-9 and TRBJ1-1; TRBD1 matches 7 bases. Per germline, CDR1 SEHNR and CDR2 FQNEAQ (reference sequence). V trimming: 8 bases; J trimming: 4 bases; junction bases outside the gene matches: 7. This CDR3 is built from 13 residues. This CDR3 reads CASGETGTTEAFF. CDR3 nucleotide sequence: TGTGCCAGCGGAGAGACAGGGACCACTGAAGCTTTCTTT.

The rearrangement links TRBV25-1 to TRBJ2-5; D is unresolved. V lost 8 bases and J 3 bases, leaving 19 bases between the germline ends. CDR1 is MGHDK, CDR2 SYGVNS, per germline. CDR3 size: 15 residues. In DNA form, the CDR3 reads TGTGCCAGCTCCTCGCCATACATGGCCAAAGAGACCCAGTACTTC. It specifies CASSSPYMAKETQYF.

DNA for the CDR3: TGTGCCAGCAGTGGACAGGTGAAGAATTCACCCCTCCACTTT. Translated, it gives CASSGQVKNSPLHF. The gene calls are TRBV6-5 and TRBJ1-6; TRBD1 matches 7 bases. This CDR3 spans 14 amino acids. Germline V gene data show CDR1 as MNHEY and CDR2 as SVGAGI. The junction had 5 bases not matched to a gene; V was cut back by 5 bases and J by 7 bases.

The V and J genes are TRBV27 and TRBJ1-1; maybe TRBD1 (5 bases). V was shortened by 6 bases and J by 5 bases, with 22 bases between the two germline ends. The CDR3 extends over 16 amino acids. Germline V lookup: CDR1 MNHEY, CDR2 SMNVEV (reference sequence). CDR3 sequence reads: CASRSIGMGLRTEAFF. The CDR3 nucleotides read TGTGCCAGCAGGTCGATAGGGATGGGGCTGCGGACTGAAGCTTTCTTT.

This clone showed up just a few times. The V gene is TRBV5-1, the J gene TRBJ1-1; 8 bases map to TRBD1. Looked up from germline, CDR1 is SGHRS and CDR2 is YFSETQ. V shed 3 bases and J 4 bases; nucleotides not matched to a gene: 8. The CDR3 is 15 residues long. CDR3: CASSSTGGPGTEAFF. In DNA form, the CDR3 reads TGCGCCAGCAGCTCTACAGGGGGGCCTGGCACTGAAGCTTTCTTT.

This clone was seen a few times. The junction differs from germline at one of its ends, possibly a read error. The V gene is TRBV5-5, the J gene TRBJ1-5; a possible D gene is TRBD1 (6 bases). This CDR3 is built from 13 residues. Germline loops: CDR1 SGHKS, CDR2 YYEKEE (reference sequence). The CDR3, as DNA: TGTGCCAGCAGCTTGGAAGGGGGGGATATCATGGATTTT. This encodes CASSLEGGDIMDF.

The CDR3 region is CAWSALLGLNTEAFF. In nucleotides, the CDR3 is TGTGCCTGGAGCGCCCTCCTAGGATTGAACACTGAAGCTTTCTTT. This rearrangement joins TRBV30 to TRBJ1-1, with D unclear. The CDR3 is 15 residues long. CDR1 and CDR2 from the germline V gene are GTSNPN and SVGIG (reference sequence). The ends were cut back, 3 bases at V and 0 bases at J, with 14 bases in the middle.

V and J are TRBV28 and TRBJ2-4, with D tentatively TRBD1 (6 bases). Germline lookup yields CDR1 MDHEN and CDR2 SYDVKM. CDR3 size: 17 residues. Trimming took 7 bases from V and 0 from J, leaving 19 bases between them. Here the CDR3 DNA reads TGTGCCAGCACTTCCTTGGACAGAGCGATAGCCAAAAACATTCAGTACTTC. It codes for CASTSLDRAIAKNIQYF.

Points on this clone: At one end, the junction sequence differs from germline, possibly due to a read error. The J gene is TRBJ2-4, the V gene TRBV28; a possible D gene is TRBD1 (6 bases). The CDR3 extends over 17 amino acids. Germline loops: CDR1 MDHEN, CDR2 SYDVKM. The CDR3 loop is CVSSAMTGVLAKNIQYF. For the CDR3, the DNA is TGTGTCAGCAGTGCTATGACAGGCGTCCTAGCCAAAAACATTCAGTACTTC.

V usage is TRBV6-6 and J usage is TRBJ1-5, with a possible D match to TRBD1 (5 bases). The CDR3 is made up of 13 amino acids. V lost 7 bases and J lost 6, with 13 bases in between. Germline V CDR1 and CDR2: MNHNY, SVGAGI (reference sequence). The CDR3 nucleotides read TGTGCCAGCACCCTGACAGAGACTCAGCCCCAGCATTTT. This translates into CASTLTETQPQHF.

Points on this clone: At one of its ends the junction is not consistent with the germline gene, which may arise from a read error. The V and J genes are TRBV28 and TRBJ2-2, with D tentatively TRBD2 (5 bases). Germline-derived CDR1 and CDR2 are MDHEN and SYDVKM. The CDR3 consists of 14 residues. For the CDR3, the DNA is TGTGCCAGCAGGTTATCAGCGGTCCTCGGGGAGCTGTTTTTT. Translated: CASRLSAVLGELFF.

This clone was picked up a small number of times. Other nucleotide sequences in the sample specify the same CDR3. The CDR3 reads CASGAGTGNTGELFF. The DNA for the CDR3 is TGTGCTAGTGGGGCCGGGACAGGGAACACCGGGGAGCTGTTTTTT. The chain uses TRBV12-5 and TRBJ2-2; 8 nucleotides agree with TRBD1. CDR1 and CDR2 from the germline V gene are LGHNT and FRNRAP. Unmatched junction bases numbered 4, after V lost 6 bases and J lost 1 base. CDR3 length equals 15 residues.

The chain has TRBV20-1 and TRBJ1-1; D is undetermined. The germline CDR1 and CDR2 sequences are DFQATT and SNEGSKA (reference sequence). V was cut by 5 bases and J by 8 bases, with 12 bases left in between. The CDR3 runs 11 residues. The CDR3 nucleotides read TGCAGTGCTCCCGGTAGCTTAGAAGCTTTCTTT. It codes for CSAPGSLEAFF.

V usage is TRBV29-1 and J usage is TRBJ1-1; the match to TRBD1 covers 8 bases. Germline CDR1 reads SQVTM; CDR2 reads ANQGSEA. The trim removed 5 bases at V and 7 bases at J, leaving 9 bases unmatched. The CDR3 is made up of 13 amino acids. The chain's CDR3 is CSVQPQGASEAFF. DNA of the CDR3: TGCAGCGTTCAACCGCAGGGGGCGAGTGAAGCTTTCTTT.

For the CDR3, the DNA is TGCGCCAGGAATCGGGACAGGGGGGCCGTGGGGGATCAGCCCCAGCATTTT. Translating gives CARNRDRGAVGDQPQHF. This rearrangement joins TRBV10-1 to TRBJ1-5; 11 nucleotides line up with TRBD1. CDR1 is WNHNN and CDR2 is SYGVQD in the germline V gene (reference sequence). This CDR3 has 17 residues. V was clipped by 9 bases and J by 5 bases; unmatched bases: 15.

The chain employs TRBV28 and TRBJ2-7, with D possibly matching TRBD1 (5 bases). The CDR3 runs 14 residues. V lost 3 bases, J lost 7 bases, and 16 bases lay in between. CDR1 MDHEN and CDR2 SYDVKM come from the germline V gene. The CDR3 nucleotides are TGTGCCAGCAGTTTTAGGGGCCGGCTAAAGGAGCAGTACTTC. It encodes CASSFRGRLKEQYF. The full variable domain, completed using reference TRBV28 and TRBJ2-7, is DVKVTQSSRYLVKRTGEKVFLECVQDMDHENMFWYRQDPGLGLRLIYFSYDVKMKEKGDIPEGYSVSREKKERFSLILESASTNQTSMYLCASSFRGRLKEQYFGPGTRLTVT.